Each of the 10 T cell receptor beta chains below was sequenced from the same sample in a study of blood T cells in healthy people across ages. Primed by a sample-barcoded 5' primer and a J-beta primer mix, a second PCR proceeded for roughly 7 to 12 cycles. TCRdb itself ran the 5' RACE reads through MiXCR, one entry per CDR3 protein. The table has roughly 800,000 distinct CDR3 sequences, about 25% seen once. This same sample was also part of a study on T cells of mothers and their children.

Sequenced: blood. The source of these receptors is a boy between 10 and 17 years old in good health.

CDR3: CASSPTREKLFF. The CDR3 DNA reads as TGTGCCAGCAGCCCGACCCGGGAAAAACTGTTTTTT. The chain joins TRBV7-8 to TRBJ1-4; no firm D call. Germline-derived CDR1 and CDR2 are SGHVS and FQNEAQ. Trimming took 5 bases from V and 8 from J, leaving 9 bases between them. The CDR3 has 12 amino acids.

This clonotype was seen a handful of times. This chain joins TRBV7-2 and TRBJ2-3; TRBD2 matches 10 bases. V shed 5 bases, J shed 5 bases, and the junction held 10 bases outside the gene matches. In germline, CDR1 is SGHTA, CDR2 FQGNSA. CDR3 length: 16 amino acids. CDR3 region: CASSAERGGVIDTQYF. CDR3 coding DNA: TGTGCCAGCAGCGCAGAGCGGGGGGGCGTGATAGATACGCAGTATTTT.

V and J are TRBV9 and TRBJ2-5; 10 bases match TRBD2. The J call may be faulty, since TRBJ2-7 better matches the DNA end. Germline V gene lookup returns CDR1 SGDLS and CDR2 YYNGEE. This CDR3 is built from 15 residues. This chain's CDR3 is CASSVVPGLASEQYF. CDR3 DNA: TGTGCCAGCAGCGTTGTTCCGGGACTAGCGAGCGAGCAGTACTTC.

CDR3 DNA: TGTGCCAGCAGTGCCCATTTCGAGTACGAGCAGTACTTC. Translation: CASSAHFEYEQYF. The rearrangement links TRBV28 to TRBJ2-7, with D hard to call. CDR1 is MDHEN and CDR2 is SYDVKM in the germline V gene. V lost 5 bases and J 4 bases, leaving 12 bases between the germline ends. The CDR3 sequence is 13 residues long. The whole variable domain, filled in from reference TRBV28 and TRBJ2-7, reads DVKVTQSSRYLVKRTGEKVFLECVQDMDHENMFWYRQDPGLGLRLIYFSYDVKMKEKGDIPEGYSVSREKKERFSLILESASTNQTSMYLCASSAHFEYEQYFGPGTRLTVT.

The sample holds a few counts of this clonotype. This CDR3 reads CSVGGDRGNYEQYF. CDR3 DNA: TGCAGCGTTGGGGGTGACAGGGGTAATTACGAGCAGTACTTC. The chain recombines TRBV29-1 with TRBJ2-7; 8 positions match TRBD1. Germline V CDR1 and CDR2: SQVTM, ANQGSEA. Trimming cost V 4 bases and J 4 bases; bases outside gene matches: 9. CDR3 length: 14 amino acids.

The rearrangement uses TRBV29-1 and TRBJ1-4; 8 positions match TRBD1. Germline values: CDR1 SQVTM, CDR2 ANQGSEA. The CDR3 loop spans 15 amino acids. The V segment lost 3 bases and the J segment 8 bases; nucleotides outside the gene matches: 11. The CDR3 region is CSVDEGYRGEEKLFF. CDR3 nucleotide sequence: TGCAGCGTTGATGAGGGGTACAGGGGGGAAGAAAAACTGTTTTTT.

The chain carries TRBV6-4 and TRBJ2-6, with TRBD2 as a possible D gene (5 bases). The CDR3 has 14 residues. With 9 bases removed from V and 2 bases from J, the gap between germline ends came to 11 bases. CDR1 MRHNA and CDR2 SNTAGT come from the germline V gene. CDR3 in amino acids: CASRAGAGANVLTF. Here the CDR3 DNA reads TGTGCCAGTAGAGCCGGGGCTGGGGCCAACGTCCTGACTTTC.

The CDR3 loop is CASSHGTGTQYF. The CDR3 DNA sequence: TGCGCCAGCAGCCACGGAACCGGTACGCAGTATTTT. V usage is TRBV4-1 and J usage is TRBJ2-3, with D uncertain. The CDR3 loop spans 12 amino acids. V lost 3 bases, J lost 8 bases, and 9 bases lay in between. CDR1 and CDR2 (germline): MGHRA, YSYEKL.

This sequence joins TRBV29-1 and TRBJ2-4; TRBD1 aligns across 10 bases. The trim removed 5 bases at V and 5 bases at J, leaving 3 bases unmatched. Germline lookup yields CDR1 SQVTM and CDR2 ANQGSEA. The CDR3 extends over 13 amino acids. CDR3 residues: CSVLTGGENIQYF. Written as DNA, the CDR3 is TGCAGCGTTTTGACAGGGGGCGAAAACATTCAGTACTTC.

This clonotype was counted between two and nine times. V is TRBV7-3 and J is TRBJ2-1, with 10 bases fitting TRBD2. Germline assignment: CDR1 SGHTA and CDR2 FQGTGA. The CDR3 loop spans 15 amino acids. The V and J ends lost 8 bases and 2 bases, in that order; junction bases with no gene match: 6. CDR3 in amino acids: CASRSGRSPYNEQFF. The CDR3 bases are TGTGCCAGCCGTAGCGGGAGGTCCCCCTACAATGAGCAGTTCTTC. The full variable domain, completed using reference TRBV7-3 and TRBJ2-1, is GAGVSQTPSNKVTEKGKYVELRCDPISGHTALYWYRQSLGQGPEFLIYFQGTGAADDSGLPNDRFFAVRPEGSVSTLKIQRTERGDSAVYLCASRSGRSPYNEQFFGPGTRLTVL.